The rows below give T cell receptor beta chains drawn from one sample of a study of cytomegalovirus exposure and HLA in healthy donors. Some clones are missing from TCRdb's copy, which holds only in-frame ones; the method was immunoSEQ multiplex PCR. Of approximately 97,000 clones in the sample, about three fifths were seen once. The sample taken for sequencing was PBMCs. All receptors derive from a human donor in good health. Each CDR3 is given with its conserved first and last residue. D genes are given only for firm matches. Clone size is shown for a subset of rows, as once, few, many or a class of expanded clone.

v_call,clone_size,d_call,j_call,cdr3_nt,cdr3_aa
TRBV19,NA,NA,TRBJ1-2,TGTGCCAGTAGTATATATGGGGGCACCAACGGCTACACCTTC,CASSIYGGTNGYTF
TRBV5-1,NA,NA,TRBJ2-5,TGCGCCAGCAGCTTGGGAAGCCGCAATCGGGCGGGGACCCAGTACTTC,CASSLGSRNRAGTQYF
TRBV6-5,once,NA,TRBJ2-7,TGTGCCAGCAGTTCGACACTCGAGCAGTACTTC,CASSSTLEQYF
TRBV18,few,NA,TRBJ2-1,TGTGCCAGCTCACCACTTTCGGGCAGGAGGACCTACAATGAGCAGTTCTTC,CASSPLSGRRTYNEQFF
TRBV6-6,NA,NA,TRBJ1-2,TGTGCCAGCACCCCCGGGACTAACTATGGCTACACCTTC,CASTPGTNYGYTF
TRBV11-3,NA,TRBD2,TRBJ2-1,TGTGCCAGCAGCTTATCATCCACCTATAGCGGGAGAGTAGACAATGAGCAGTTCTTC,CASSLSSTYSGRVDNEQFF
TRBV5-1,NA,NA,TRBJ2-1,TGCGCCAGCAGCTACGACTTGGATGAGCAGTTCTTC,CASSYDLDEQFF
TRBV7-8,NA,NA,TRBJ2-7,TGTGCCAGCAGCTTAGCCTGGGGGGATTACGAGCAGTACTTC,CASSLAWGDYEQYF
TRBV5-1,NA,TRBD1,TRBJ2-1,TGCGCCAGCAGCCCGATCGACAGGGGGAGCAATGAGCAGTTCTTC,CASSPIDRGSNEQFF
TRBV19,few,NA,TRBJ1-5,TGTGCCAGTAGTATTGTAGGGGCTCAGCCCCAGCATTTT,CASSIVGAQPQHF
TRBV4-1,NA,NA,TRBJ2-3,TGCGCCAGCAGCCAAGAGGGGAGCAGCACAGATACGCAGTATTTT,CASSQEGSSTDTQYF
TRBV27,NA,NA,TRBJ1-5,TGTGCCAGCAGTTTAAAGGGGGTTTTGCGCAATCAGCCCCAGCATTTT,CASSLKGVLRNQPQHF
TRBV7-2,NA,TRBD2,TRBJ2-5,TGTGCCAGCAGCTTAGTGGGGGGGGAGACCCAGTACTTC,CASSLVGGETQYF
TRBV4-1,NA,TRBD2,TRBJ2-1,TGCGCCAGCAGGGCTAGCGGGAGGGAAACCCAGTTCTTC,CASRASGRETQFF
TRBV5-1,NA,NA,TRBJ2-1,TGCGCCAGCAGCAGTGCCGGGGAAAATTACAATGAGCAGTTCTTC,CASSSAGENYNEQFF
TRBV19,few,TRBD1,TRBJ2-2,TGTGCCAGTAGTTGGGGGGACAGGGCCGGGGAGCTGTTTTTT,CASSWGDRAGELFF
TRBV5-6,NA,NA,TRBJ1-1,TGTGCCAGCAGCTTGGGAGGGTGGGGGCAGAACACTGAAGCTTTCTTT,CASSLGGWGQNTEAFF
TRBV4-1,NA,TRBD2,TRBJ2-1,TGCGCCAGCAGCCAAGAGCCTTCTTTGACTAGCGGTTACAATGAGCAGTTCTTC,CASSQEPSLTSGYNEQFF
TRBV5-4,few,NA,TRBJ2-7,TGTGCCAGCAGCTTCGACGCGAGGTACGAGCAGTACTTC,CASSFDARYEQYF
TRBV14,few,NA,TRBJ2-1,TGTGCCAGCAGCCAAATGTTAGCATCCGAGCAGTTCTTC,CASSQMLASEQFF
TRBV18,few,TRBD2,TRBJ2-7,TGTGCCAGCTCACCACTAAGGACTGGACTAGCGGGACAGGAAGAGCAGTACTTC,CASSPLRTGLAGQEEQYF
TRBV7-9,NA,TRBD1,TRBJ2-7,TGTGCCAGCAGCCCCAATGGACAGGGGAGTGAGCAGTACTTC,CASSPNGQGSEQYF
TRBV7-9,NA,NA,TRBJ1-2,TGTTCCAGCATCTCAGGGGACTATGGCTACACCTTC,CSSISGDYGYTF
TRBV15,few,TRBD1,TRBJ2-1,TGTGCCACCAGCCCCCAAGCATCGACAGGGGGAACTTGGGTCGATGAGCAGTTCTTC,CATSPQASTGGTWVDEQFF
TRBV7-2,NA,TRBD1,TRBJ2-6,TGTGCCAGCAGCTTATGGATAACAGGGGGTAGTTCTGGGGCCAACGTCCTGACTTTC,CASSLWITGGSSGANVLTF
TRBV29-1,NA,NA,TRBJ2-1,TGCAGCGTTGTGTTTTCAGGGCGCTCCTACAATGAGCAGTTCTTC,CSVVFSGRSYNEQFF
TRBV5-1,few,NA,TRBJ2-2,TGCGCCAGCAGCTTCACAAACACAGGGTCCTTGGGGGAGCTGTTTTTT,CASSFTNTGSLGELFF
TRBV9,NA,NA,TRBJ2-1,TGTGCCAGCAGCAAATTGGGGGGTACCAGCTCCTACAATGAGCAGTTCTTC,CASSKLGGTSSYNEQFF
TRBV10-3,NA,TRBD2,TRBJ2-1,TGTGCCATCAGTGCAGGGACTAGCGGCCTCTCGGAGCAGTTCTTC,CAISAGTSGLSEQFF
TRBV6-5,NA,TRBD1,TRBJ1-6,TGTGCCTCGACAGGGGCCGGGAATTCACCCCTCCACTTT,CASTGAGNSPLHF
TRBV27,NA,NA,TRBJ2-7,TGTGCCAGCAGCCGAATGACAGGAAGCTACGAGCAGTACTTC,CASSRMTGSYEQYF
TRBV9,NA,TRBD1,TRBJ2-2,TGTGCCAGCAGCGCCCCAAGGACAGGGGGGGAAACCGGGGAGCTGTTTTTT,CASSAPRTGGETGELFF
TRBV5-1,NA,NA,TRBJ1-1,TGCGCCAGCAGCTCGATACCCAGGGGATCGAACACTGAAGCTTTCTTT,CASSSIPRGSNTEAFF
TRBV5-1,NA,NA,TRBJ2-3,TGCGCCAGCAGCTTATGGGACTCAGTAGGTACGCAGTATTTT,CASSLWDSVGTQYF
TRBV28,NA,NA,TRBJ2-3,TGTGCCACTCGCAACTCTCCGGCGGGTGGGCTAGATACGCAGTATTTT,CATRNSPAGGLDTQYF
TRBV30,NA,TRBD1,TRBJ1-5,TGTGCCTGGAGGAACCGGGACAGGGGCCATCAGCCCCAGCATTTT,CAWRNRDRGHQPQHF
TRBV5-1,NA,NA,TRBJ2-1,TGCGCCAGCAGCCTGGGGGGGACAGGAGGCAATGAGCAGTTCTTC,CASSLGGTGGNEQFF
TRBV19,NA,TRBD1,TRBJ1-2,TGTGCCAGTAGTAGGTGGGACAGACACTATGGCTACACCTTC,CASSRWDRHYGYTF
TRBV19,NA,TRBD2,TRBJ2-7,TGTGCCAGTAGTTGGGGGACTAGCGGGACCTCGGCCTACGAGCAGTACTTC,CASSWGTSGTSAYEQYF
TRBV6-1,NA,NA,TRBJ2-5,TGTGCCAGCGGCCGCGGGGAGCAGTACTTC,CASGRGEQYF
TRBV25-1,NA,TRBD2,TRBJ2-3,TGTGCCAGCAGTGAATGGGTGGGAGGGGGCACAGATACGCAGTATTTT,CASSEWVGGGTDTQYF
TRBV28,NA,NA,TRBJ2-7,TGTGCCAGCAGCACATGGGCTATCATACGGGAGCAGTACTTC,CASSTWAIIREQYF
TRBV2,NA,TRBD1,TRBJ1-1,TGTGCCAGCAGGAGCGGACAGGGTCTACCTGAAGCTTTCTTT,CASRSGQGLPEAFF
TRBV7-9,NA,TRBD2,TRBJ2-2,TGTGCCAGCAGTTCACATGCCGGACTAGCGGGCCTCACCGGGGAGCTGTTTTTT,CASSSHAGLAGLTGELFF
TRBV7-6,NA,NA,TRBJ2-2,TGTGCCAGCAGCCAACGGACAGTTCCCGGGGAGCTGTTTTTT,CASSQRTVPGELFF